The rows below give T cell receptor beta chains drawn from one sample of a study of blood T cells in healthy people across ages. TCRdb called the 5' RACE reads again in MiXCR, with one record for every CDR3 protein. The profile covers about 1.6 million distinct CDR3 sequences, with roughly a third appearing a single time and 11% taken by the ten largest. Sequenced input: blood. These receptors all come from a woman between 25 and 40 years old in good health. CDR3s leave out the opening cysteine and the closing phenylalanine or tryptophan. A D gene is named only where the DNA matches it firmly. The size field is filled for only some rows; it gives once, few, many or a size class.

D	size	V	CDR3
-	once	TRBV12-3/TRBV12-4	AVINSRAGSSDAQY
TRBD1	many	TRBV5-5	ASTPGQVMETQY
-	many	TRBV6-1	ATSTEAF
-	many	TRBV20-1	SAREGADTQY
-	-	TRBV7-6	ASSLAVLWSGSSTDTQY
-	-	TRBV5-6	ASSLDVNYNEQF
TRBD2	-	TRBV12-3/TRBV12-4	ASSLAASGIPVKQY
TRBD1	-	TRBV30	AWSYRQGPSYEQY
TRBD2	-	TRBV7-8	ASSPSGRPLHTQY
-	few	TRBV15	ATSWLDSGNNEQF
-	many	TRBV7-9	ASSLMGTEAF
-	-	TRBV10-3	AISEWDSEAF
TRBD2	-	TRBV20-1	SYEREGTYEQY
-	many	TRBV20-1	SALDTYEQY
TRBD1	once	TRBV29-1	SVQTGAYEQY
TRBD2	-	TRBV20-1	SATTSGSSYEQF
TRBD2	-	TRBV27	ASSYQGLNEQF
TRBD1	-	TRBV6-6	ASSRGQGANEQY
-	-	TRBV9	ASSVGPGGNQPQH
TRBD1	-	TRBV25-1	ASSGMPGQAGSNTEAF
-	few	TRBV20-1	SAYFAVGETQY
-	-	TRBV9	ASSVATVTDTQY
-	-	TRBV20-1	SARVTGNGYT
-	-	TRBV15	ATSRETGANVLT
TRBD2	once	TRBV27	ASSSLSGGPYNEQF
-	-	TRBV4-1	ASSQGEYRANTEAF
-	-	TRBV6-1	ASSGLRDTEAF
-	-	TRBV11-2	ASSRGRMSLYEQY
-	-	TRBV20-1	SARLTGAFTQY
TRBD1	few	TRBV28	ASSSSTGYGANVLT
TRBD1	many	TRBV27	ASSATGDYGYT
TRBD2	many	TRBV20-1	SAEIWTSASYEQY
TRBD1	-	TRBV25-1	ASSAGRKGQAYQETQY
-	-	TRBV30	AWSDLGGARETQY
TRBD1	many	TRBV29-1	SVVPSTGVKFGYT
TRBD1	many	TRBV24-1	ATSDLGTGRGETQY
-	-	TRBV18	ASSPGDRGGGYQPQH